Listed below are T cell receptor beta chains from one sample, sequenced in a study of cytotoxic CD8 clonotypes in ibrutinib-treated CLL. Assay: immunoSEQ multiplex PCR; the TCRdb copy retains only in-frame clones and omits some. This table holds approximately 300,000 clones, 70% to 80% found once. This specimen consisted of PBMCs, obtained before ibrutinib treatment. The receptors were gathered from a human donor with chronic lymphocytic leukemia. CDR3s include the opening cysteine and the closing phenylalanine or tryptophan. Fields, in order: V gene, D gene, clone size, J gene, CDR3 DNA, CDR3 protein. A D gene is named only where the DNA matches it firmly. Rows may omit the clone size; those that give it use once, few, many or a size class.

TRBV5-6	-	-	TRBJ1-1	TGTGCCAGCAGTTGGCCCGGGGGAGGGTCCGCTGAAGCTTTCTTT	CASSWPGGGSAEAFF
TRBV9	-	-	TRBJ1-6	TGTGCCAGCAGCGTAGACCTGCTGGCCAATTCACCCCTCCACTTT	CASSVDLLANSPLHF
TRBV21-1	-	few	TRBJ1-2	TGTGCCAGCACCTTGGACAGGAGATCATATGGCTACACCTTC	CASTLDRRSYGYTF
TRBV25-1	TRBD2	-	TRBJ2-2	TGTGCCAGCAACGGTAATGGACTAGCGGGAGACACCGGGGAGCTGTTTTTT	CASNGNGLAGDTGELFF
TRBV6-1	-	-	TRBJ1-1	TGTGCCAGCAGGACGAATAAGGGGACGGGTGAAGCTTTCTTT	CASRTNKGTGEAFF
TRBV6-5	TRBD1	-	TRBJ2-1	TGTGCCAGCAGTGCCGGGACAGCCCACAATGAGCAGTTCTTC	CASSAGTAHNEQFF
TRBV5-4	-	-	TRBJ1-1	TGTGCCAGCAGCTTAGATCCCGGGTTTCGGGCTGAAGCTTTCTTT	CASSLDPGFRAEAFF
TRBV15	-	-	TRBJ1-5	TGTGCCACCAGCCAGGCAGGGGACGGGATTCAGCCCCAGCATTTT	CATSQAGDGIQPQHF
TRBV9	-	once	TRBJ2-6	TGTGCCAGCAGCGAACAGGGATCTGGGGCCAACGTCCTGACTTTC	CASSEQGSGANVLTF
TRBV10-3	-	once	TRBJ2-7	TGTGCCATCAGTGAGGTATCCGGGCCCAACGAGCAGTACTTC	CAISEVSGPNEQYF
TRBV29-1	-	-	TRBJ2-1	TGCAGCGTTGAAGAAAGAGGGGACAATGAGCAGTTCTTC	CSVEERGDNEQFF
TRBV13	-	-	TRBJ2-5	TGTGCCAGCAGACAACGTGGGGGGCTGGAGACCCAGTACTTC	CASRQRGGLETQYF
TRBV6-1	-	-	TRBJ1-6	TGTGCCAGCAGTGAACTAAGAGGGAATAATTCACCCCTCCACTTT	CASSELRGNNSPLHF
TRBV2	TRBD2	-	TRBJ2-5	TGTGCCAGCCGGGGGCGGGAGGGGGAGACCCAGTACTTC	CASRGREGETQYF
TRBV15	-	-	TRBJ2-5	TGTGCCACCAGCAGAGCTGGTCAAGAGACCCAGTACTTC	CATSRAGQETQYF
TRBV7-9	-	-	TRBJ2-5	TGTGCCAGCAGCTCCGTACAGGTCTCCCAAGAGACCCAGTACTTC	CASSSVQVSQETQYF
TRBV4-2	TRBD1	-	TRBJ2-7	TGTGCCAGCAGCCAAGCGGACAGGGCACGGCCTTACGAGCAGTACTTC	CASSQADRARPYEQYF
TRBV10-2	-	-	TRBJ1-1	TGCGCCAGCAGTGAGGAGTTCACTGAAGCTTTCTTT	CASSEEFTEAFF
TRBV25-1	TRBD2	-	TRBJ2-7	TGTGCCAGCAGAGGGCTAGCGGGAGAGAAAGACAATTACGAGCAGTACTTC	CASRGLAGEKDNYEQYF